The sequence of this T cell receptor beta chain was determined in a study of blood T cell repertoires in COVID-19 (dated by TCRdb to about 2020). Study-wide context: The collaborator samples originated in the United States, Italy and Spain and spanned the acute and convalescent phases of COVID-19. Subjects who had been exposed to COVID-19, were actively infected with it, or had recovered from it provided the deeply sampled blood TCRbeta repertoires that made up the dataset. The samples were drawn from the first 160 participants of the ongoing ImmuneRACE study and from more than 1,000 subjects provided by 6 global collaborators. The repertoires were released in a freely available public database intended as a resource for research on the immune response to SARS-CoV-2. The prospective study material was composed of cDNA or gDNA derived from T cells, B-cell-depleted T cells, or PBMCs. A de-identified subject ID, COVID-19 status, age in years and sex were almost always included in the sample metadata. Where HLA class I and class II types were available, the types were taken from metadata supplied by the sample provider, not from assay-based typing. The study at large found these results: Clinical and demographic metadata were provided uncurated, with the amount varying by source and participant.

A second Seattle source provided samples from volunteer blood donors who had recovered from COVID-19. The collaborating institutions used their own protocols to collect whole blood in K2EDTA tubes. For TCRbeta analysis, collaborators shipped samples in one of three forms: frozen whole blood, isolated PBMCs, or DNA extracted from either of those sample types. The immunoSEQ Assay, a bias-controlled multiplex PCR, was used to amplify TCRbeta CDR3 regions from genomic DNA. Per the original workflow: Within the assay, amplification of reference gene primers was used to estimate how many nucleated cells each sample contained. To quantify the absolute abundance of each unique TCRbeta CDR3 rearrangement, sequence reads were collapsed and filtered. For each sample, productive Simpson clonality was calculated as the square root of Simpson's diversity index across productive rearrangements. Not all clones reach the TCRdb copy of this immuneACCESS table, which keeps in-frame sequences only. Checked studies attribute under half of the gap to unresolved V genes and leave the rest unexplained. V and J calls and clone size follow that table, whereas D and trimming were derived from the DNA. This sample lists a few hundred thousand clones; roughly 89% were detected once. The leading ten clones occupy roughly 6.4% of the sample.

As for this clone: Its recognized antigen is unknown. The record has no base qualities; no much larger clone is one base away.

CDR1 SGHAT and CDR2 FQNNGV are derived from the germline V gene. V lost 1 base and J lost 3 bases, and the count of bases not matched to a germline gene is 3. The CDR3 goes from the cysteine to the phenylalanine over 15 residues. Just CDR3 DNA is preserved here, 45 bases in frame from base 1. Sequencing was done on a sample of peripheral blood. In this chain, TRBV11-2 is recombined with TRBJ2-1, and 7 junction bases match TRBD2. This receptor was obtained from a man aged 55 to 70 who had recovered from COVID-19. The sequenced DNA is TGTGCCAGCAGCTTAGCTCGCGGGAGCTACAATGAGCAGTTCTTC. It specifies CASSLARGSYNEQFF.